This T cell receptor beta chain appears in the sequencing data of a study of blood T cell repertoires in COVID-19. Study-level background: Whether acute or convalescent, the COVID-19 samples came from the United States, Italy and Spain. The cDNA or gDNA used as material had been derived from T cells, B-cell-depleted T cells, or PBMCs.

V gave up 3 bases and J gave up 5 bases, with 13 bases separating them. Germline V gene sequence: CDR1 SEHNR, CDR2 FQNEAQ (reference sequence). The CDR3 contains 14 residues. Per the study methods: Nucleated cell number was recorded as an estimate derived from reference gene primer amplification. Profiled with immunoSEQ multiplex PCR; TCRdb holds only in-frame clones, not every one. V and J calls and clone size are those listed in that table; D and trimming were worked out from the DNA. This sample has 85,000 to 130,000 clones, with around 87% found just once. The receptor was isolated from a man aged 45-60 years with acute or convalescent COVID-19. The sequencing sample was made of peripheral blood. The chain couples TRBV7-9 to TRBJ2-5; a weak D match, TRBD1 (6 bases). CDR3 in amino acids: CASSFEQGLETQYF. The CDR3 nucleotides are TGTGCCAGCAGCTTTGAACAGGGATTGGAGACCCAGTACTTC.